The clone carrying this TCR beta chain was observed a few times. Sequence at one end of the junction differs from germline and may be a read error. This sample is part of a study of tumor-infiltrating lymphocytes in primary liver carcinoma. Looking at the study overall: Lesions, classed as T1-T3 N0M0, spanned about 4 to 11 cm across.

The template, roughly 0.45 ug total RNA, yielded TCR beta cDNA made with a constant-region primer. Employing slightly modified ARM-PCR, three nested multiplex PCR rounds were run, and these gave rise to the TCR beta libraries. The first two PCR rounds used TRBV1-TRBV30 forward primers with a C-beta reverse primer, 9 to 10 cycles each. TCRdb re-called the multiplex PCR reads with MiXCR, one entry per CDR3 protein. The sample comprises fewer than 85,000 distinct CDR3 sequences, 69% of which are singletons, and less than 30% rests with the top ten. CDR1 and CDR2 from the germline V gene are SQVTM and ANQGSEA. The CDR3 loop spans 14 amino acids. The study co-extracted DNA and RNA from approximately 20-30 mg of unsorted bulk tissue. Resecting the tumor surgically was how the patients' primary liver carcinoma was treated.

The TCR originated in a man aged 40-50 years with primary liver carcinoma and hepatitis B virus infection. The sample comprised tumor-adjacent normal liver tissue. The V call is TRBV29-1, the J call TRBJ1-3, with D hard to call. CDR3 nucleotides: TGCAACGTTCCTCTACAGCACTCTGGAAACACCATATATTTT. Its protein product is CNVPLQHSGNTIYF.